Shown below are 30 T cell receptor beta chains from a single sample sequenced in a study of early T cells in non-severe SARS-CoV-2 infection. TCRdb passed the 5' RACE reads through MiXCR, listing each CDR3 protein once. The table includes about 27,000 distinct CDR3 sequences, 5% to 5.5% detected once. The sequenced sample consisted of whole blood. The receptor source for this set is an adult who was a healthcare worker with PCR-confirmed SARS-CoV-2 infection or an uninfected control (not recorded which).

This clonotype came up a few times. This rearrangement joins TRBV19 to TRBJ1-5, with D possibly matching TRBD1 (5 bases). V lost 11 bases to trimming and J lost 4 bases, with 12 bases between them. The length of the CDR3 is 12 residues. Germline V lookup: CDR1 LNHDA, CDR2 SQIVND (reference sequence). The CDR3 DNA sequence: TGTGCCTCTCGGGGGGTTAATCAGCCCCAGCATTTT. This encodes CASRGVNQPQHF.

This clonotype was found many times. This chain connects TRBV6-2 or TRBV6-3 to TRBJ2-7, with 7 bases identical to TRBD2. The V segment lost 8 bases and the J segment 0 bases; nucleotides outside the gene matches: 10. Germline V gene lookup returns CDR1 MNHEY and CDR2 SVGEGT. This CDR3 spans 15 amino acids. The CDR3 DNA is TGTGCCAGCTCCTCCACTAGCGCCACCTCCTACGAGCAGTACTTC. Its translation is CASSSTSATSYEQYF.

The chain carries TRBV5-5 and TRBJ1-1, with TRBD1 identical over 8 bases. CDR1 is SGHKS and CDR2 is YYEKEE in the germline V gene (reference sequence). The CDR3 spans 14 residues. J gave up 6 bases and V 4 bases, and 8 bases lay outside the gene matches. Written as DNA, the CDR3 is TGTGCCAGCAGCGGAAGGACAGGGCCCCCTGAAGCTTTCTTT. Translating it yields CASSGRTGPPEAFF.

The table lists this clonotype with a few counts. This chain joins TRBV30 and TRBJ1-6; 7 positions agree with TRBD1. The trim removed 3 bases at V and 8 bases at J, leaving 7 bases unmatched. Germline-derived CDR1 and CDR2 are GTSNPN and SVGIG (reference sequence). This CDR3 is built from 14 residues. CDR3 in amino acids: CAWSDGTEYSPLHF. Here the CDR3 DNA reads TGTGCCTGGAGCGACGGGACAGAGTATTCACCCCTCCACTTT.

CDR3 DNA: TGCGCCAGCAGCTTGCTGTCAGGGAATTACAATGAGCAGTTCTTC. It codes for CASSLLSGNYNEQFF. V usage is TRBV5-1 and J usage is TRBJ2-1, with a tentative D call TRBD1 (5 bases). The CDR3 runs to 15 residues. Germline V gene data show CDR1 as SGHRS and CDR2 as YFSETQ. Trimming cost V 1 base and J 4 bases, with 12 bases left between them.

V gene TRBV20-1 combines with J gene TRBJ1-1, with a tentative D call TRBD1 (5 bases). The CDR3 is 12 amino acids. The V end lost 6 bases, the J end lost 10 bases, and 18 bases lay between the germline ends. Germline CDR1 is DFQATT and CDR2 is SNEGSKA (reference sequence). The CDR3 DNA follows: TGCAGTGCGCATTCCGTGGGGGTATCAGCTTTCTTT. Amino acids: CSAHSVGVSAFF.

This clonotype was observed a handful of times. The chain links TRBV27 to TRBJ2-1; D is uncertain. V was clipped by 3 bases and J by 5 bases, with 8 bases between them. CDR3 length: 13 residues. Germline CDR1 is MNHEY and CDR2 is SMNVEV (reference sequence). CDR3 sequence reads: CASSFFTDNEQFF. DNA of the CDR3: TGTGCCAGCAGTTTCTTCACGGACAATGAGCAGTTCTTC.

This clonotype was counted at least ten times. The rearrangement links TRBV6-5 to TRBJ2-3; D gene uncertain. The V gene lost 5 bases and the J gene lost 4 bases, with 10 bases spanning the gap. CDR3 length: 13 residues. CDR1 and CDR2 from the germline V gene are MNHEY and SVGAGI. The CDR3 coding sequence is TGTGCCAGCAGTCGCGGTCGGGCAGATACGCAGTATTTT. Protein: CASSRGRADTQYF.

The genes are TRBV27 and TRBJ2-7; D is perhaps TRBD2 (5 bases). V was shortened by 0 bases and J by 1 base, with 10 bases between the two germline ends. Germline CDR1 reads MNHEY; CDR2 reads SMNVEV (reference sequence). The CDR3 consists of 15 residues. The CDR3 coding sequence is TGTGCCAGCAGTTTATCGTGGGAGTCGTCCTACGAGCAGTACTTC. It specifies CASSLSWESSYEQYF.

Only a few counts were recorded for this clonotype. This rearrangement joins TRBV2 to TRBJ2-2, with D possibly matching TRBD2 (6 bases). Trimming took 7 bases from V and 4 from J, leaving 16 bases between them. The length of the CDR3 is 15 residues. Germline V gene lookup returns CDR1 SNHLY and CDR2 FYNNEI. CDR3 sequence (DNA): TGTGCCAGCACCGGGGGACTTCGTGTCACCGGGGAGCTGTTTTTT. Protein sequence: CASTGGLRVTGELFF.

This clonotype was counted at least ten times. CDR3 amino acids: CASSPQGGRYGYTF. The CDR3 DNA is TGTGCCAGCAGCCCCCAGGGGGGCCGTTATGGCTACACCTTC. J is TRBJ1-2 and V is TRBV7-2; 7 bases agree with TRBD1. Per the germline V gene, CDR1 is SGHTA and CDR2 is FQGNSA. After removal of 5 bases from V and 5 bases from J, the junction contained 8 bases not matched to a gene. This CDR3 comprises 14 residues.

The rearrangement uses TRBV18 and TRBJ2-3; D unresolved. Germline CDR1 reads KGHSH; CDR2 reads LQKENI. The CDR3 is 15 residues long. V was clipped by 2 bases and J by 0 bases, with 9 bases between them. This chain's CDR3 is CASSPTVTSTDTQYF. The CDR3 DNA reads as TGTGCCAGCTCACCAACCGTGACCAGCACAGATACGCAGTATTTT.

The sample holds many counts of this clonotype. CDR3 DNA: TGTGCCAGCAGCTTACTCGGACAGGGCCAAGAGACCCAGTACTTC. Amino acids: CASSLLGQGQETQYF. V usage is TRBV7-2 and J usage is TRBJ2-5; TRBD1 matches 8 bases. The CDR3 spans 15 residues. After removal of 2 bases from V and 1 base from J, the junction contained 3 bases not matched to a gene. Germline lookup yields CDR1 SGHTA and CDR2 FQGNSA. The whole variable domain, remainder taken from reference TRBV7-2 and TRBJ2-5, is GAGVSQSPSNKVTEKGKDVELRCDPISGHTALYWYRQSLGQGLEFLIYFQGNSAPDKSGLPSDRFSAERTGGSVSTLTIQRTQQEDSAVYLCASSLLGQGQETQYFGPGTRLLVL.

This chain joins TRBV11-2 and TRBJ1-2; D is undetermined. Germline V gene lookup returns CDR1 SGHAT and CDR2 FQNNGV. The CDR3 contains 13 residues. V lost 0 bases, J lost 6 bases, and 8 bases lay in between. The CDR3 loop is CASSLDRPNGYTF. CDR3 in DNA: TGTGCCAGCAGCTTAGATCGGCCAAATGGCTACACCTTC.

This clonotype was detected only a few times. This may be a read error, as it is one base from a much larger clone. This chain joins TRBV30 and TRBJ1-1; no clear D. The CDR3 has 13 amino acids. Germline loops: CDR1 GTSNPN, CDR2 SVGIG (reference sequence). The CDR3 protein is CVWSALMNTEAFF. CDR3 DNA sequence: TGTGTCTGGAGTGCCCTTATGAACACTGAAGCTTTCTTT.

This clonotype occurred many times. This sequence joins TRBV28 and TRBJ1-1; D is undetermined. Germline V lookup: CDR1 MDHEN, CDR2 SYDVKM. This CDR3 is built from 14 residues. With 3 bases removed from V and 1 base from J, the gap between germline ends came to 9 bases. The CDR3: CASSFTPSNTEAFF. The CDR3 coding sequence is TGTGCCAGCAGTTTTACCCCCTCGAACACTGAAGCTTTCTTT.

The V call is TRBV28, the J call TRBJ2-5, with TRBD2 matching 9 bases. This CDR3 spans 15 amino acids. The trim removed 2 bases at V and 2 bases at J, leaving 3 bases unmatched. Per the germline V gene, CDR1 is MDHEN and CDR2 is SYDVKM. CDR3 in amino acids: CASSLLLAGQETQYF. The CDR3 DNA is TGTGCCAGCAGTTTACTACTAGCGGGTCAAGAGACCCAGTACTTC.

There are a few counts of this clonotype. The chain joins TRBV27 to TRBJ2-6; 7 bases map to TRBD1. Germline V gene sequence: CDR1 MNHEY, CDR2 SMNVEV (reference sequence). V shed 6 bases, J shed 2 bases, and the junction held 7 bases outside the gene matches. The CDR3 has 16 residues. The CDR3 sequence is CASRPPQGAGANVLTF. CDR3 DNA: TGTGCCAGCAGACCCCCCCAGGGGGCTGGGGCCAACGTCCTGACTTTC.

This clonotype was seen a handful of times. J is TRBJ2-2 and V is TRBV7-2; D ambiguous. V lost 1 base and J 7 bases, leaving 7 bases between the germline ends. Germline V CDR1 and CDR2: SGHTA, FQGNSA. The CDR3 is 13 residues long. The CDR3 region has the DNA TGTGCCAGCAGCTTAGGCATGCGCGGGGAGCTGTTTTTT. It specifies CASSLGMRGELFF. The full variable domain, its missing parts supplied by reference TRBV7-2 and TRBJ2-2, is GAGVSQSPSNKVTEKGKDVELRCDPISGHTALYWYRQSLGQGLEFLIYFQGNSAPDKSGLPSDRFSAERTGGSVSTLTIQRTQQEDSAVYLCASSLGMRGELFFGEGSRLTVL.

This clonotype appeared many times. V usage is TRBV6-4 and J usage is TRBJ1-2; D is perhaps TRBD1 (6 bases). V lost 6 bases, J lost 7 bases, and 15 bases lay in between. Germline loops: CDR1 MRHNA, CDR2 SNTAGT. The CDR3 totals 13 residues. The CDR3 region has the DNA TGTGCCAGCAGCCAGGACAGCCGCGGTGGCTACACCTTC. Translated: CASSQDSRGGYTF.

The rearrangement links TRBV18 to TRBJ1-2, with D perhaps matching TRBD1 (6 bases). V lost 3 bases and J lost 6, with 17 bases in between. The CDR3 has 15 amino acids. Germline V lookup: CDR1 KGHSH, CDR2 LQKENI. CDR3 loop: CASSPQRDKSNGYTF. Written as DNA, the CDR3 is TGTGCCAGCTCACCGCAGCGGGACAAGTCTAATGGCTACACCTTC.

The J gene is TRBJ2-1, the V gene TRBV3-1; TRBD1 or TRBD2 may be the D gene (5 bases each). Trimming shortened V by 3 bases and J by 7 bases, and 22 bases separated the two germline ends. The CDR3 length is 17 residues. CDR1 and CDR2 from the germline V gene are LGHDT and YNNKEL (reference sequence). The CDR3 protein is CASSHPLGAGSVNEQFF. CDR3 nucleotide sequence: TGTGCCAGCAGCCACCCCCTGGGAGCAGGGAGTGTGAATGAGCAGTTCTTC.

In its sample, this clonotype was seen a few times. This chain links TRBV3-1 with TRBJ1-4, with D unresolved. CDR1 and CDR2 (germline): LGHDT, YNNKEL (reference sequence). V gave up 1 base and J gave up 7 bases, with 1 base separating them. The CDR3 runs 11 residues. The CDR3 is CASSQGEKLFF. In DNA, the CDR3 is TGTGCCAGCAGCCAAGGTGAAAAACTGTTTTTT.

This chain links TRBV7-2 with TRBJ1-1; 8 positions match TRBD1. Per germline, CDR1 SGHTA and CDR2 FQGNSA. V gave up 4 bases and J gave up 4 bases; unmatched junction bases: 5. This CDR3 has 14 residues. The CDR3 is CASSSRTGFTEAFF. The CDR3 DNA sequence: TGTGCCAGCAGCTCTCGGACAGGGTTCACTGAAGCTTTCTTT.

This clonotype has just a few counts. The chain uses TRBV6-5 and TRBJ1-4, with 9 bases matching TRBD1. V lost 6 bases and J lost 6; bases outside the gene matches: 5. This CDR3 comprises 14 residues. From germline, CDR1 is MNHEY and CDR2 SVGAGI. The CDR3 here is CASSSDRGDEKLFF. The CDR3 DNA reads TGTGCCAGCAGCTCCGACAGGGGGGATGAAAAACTGTTTTTT.

This clonotype showed up just a few times. The chain has TRBV7-8 and TRBJ2-1; D is ambiguous. The CDR3 is made up of 15 amino acids. Looked up from germline, CDR1 is SGHVS and CDR2 is FQNEAQ. The V end was cut by 5 bases, the J end by 1 base, with 12 bases between. The CDR3: CASSPDFLSYNEQFF. CDR3 sequence (DNA): TGTGCCAGCAGCCCAGACTTCCTATCCTACAATGAGCAGTTCTTC. Full variable domain (remainder filled in from reference TRBV7-8 and TRBJ2-1): GAGVSQSPRYKVAKRGQDVALRCDPISGHVSLFWYQQALGQGPEFLTYFQNEAQLDKSGLPSDRFFAERPEGSVSTLKIQRTQQEDSAVYLCASSPDFLSYNEQFFGPGTRLTVL.

This sequence joins TRBV18 and TRBJ1-1; tentatively, D is TRBD1 (5 bases). Deletions cut 0 bases from V and 5 bases from J, with 10 bases between. Germline V gene sequence: CDR1 KGHSH, CDR2 LQKENI. This CDR3 has 14 amino acids. The CDR3 sequence is CASSPPGRGTEAFF. CDR3 DNA: TGTGCCAGCTCACCACCGGGTAGGGGTACTGAAGCTTTCTTT.

This chain joins TRBV7-6 and TRBJ2-2, with 10 bases matching TRBD2. CDR1 is SGHVS and CDR2 is FNYEAQ in the germline V gene. V shed 5 bases and J 5 bases; nucleotides not matched to a gene: 11. CDR3 size: 17 residues. The CDR3 protein is CASSLRGPSGGTGELFF. Written as DNA, the CDR3 is TGTGCCAGCAGCCTCCGGGGCCCTAGCGGGGGAACCGGGGAGCTGTTTTTT.

This clonotype rates as medium-sized. This rearrangement joins TRBV28 to TRBJ1-6; no reliable D call. Trimming removed 3 bases from V and 0 bases from J, with 9 bases in between. CDR3 size: 16 residues. CDR1 is MDHEN, CDR2 SYDVKM, per germline. The CDR3 spells CASSFGRSSYNSPLHF. The CDR3, as DNA: TGTGCCAGCAGTTTCGGACGGAGCTCCTATAATTCACCCCTCCACTTT.

By share, this clonotype ranks as medium-sized (0.01 to 0.1%). The chain recombines TRBV6-2 or TRBV6-3 with TRBJ1-5; D is unresolved. V was trimmed by 6 bases and J by 0 bases, leaving 6 bases between them. This CDR3 is 13 amino acids long. The germline V gene encodes CDR1 MNHEY and CDR2 SVGEGT. As DNA, the CDR3 is TGTGCCAGCAGAACGGATAGCAATCAGCCCCAGCATTTT. Translation: CASRTDSNQPQHF.